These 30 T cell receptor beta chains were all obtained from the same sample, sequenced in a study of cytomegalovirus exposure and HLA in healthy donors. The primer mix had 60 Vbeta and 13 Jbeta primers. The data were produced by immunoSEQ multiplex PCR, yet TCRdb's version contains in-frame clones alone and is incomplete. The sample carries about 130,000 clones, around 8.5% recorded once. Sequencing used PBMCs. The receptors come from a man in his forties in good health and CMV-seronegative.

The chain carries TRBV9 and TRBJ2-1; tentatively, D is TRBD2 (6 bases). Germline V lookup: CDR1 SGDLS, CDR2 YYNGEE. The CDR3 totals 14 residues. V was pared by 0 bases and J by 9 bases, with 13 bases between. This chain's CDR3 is CASSVAGLGGEQFF. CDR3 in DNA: TGTGCCAGCAGCGTAGCTGGCCTGGGAGGTGAGCAGTTCTTC.

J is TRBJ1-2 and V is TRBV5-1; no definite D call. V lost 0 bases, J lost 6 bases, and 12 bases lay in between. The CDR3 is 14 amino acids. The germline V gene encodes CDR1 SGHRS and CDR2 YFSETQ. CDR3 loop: CASSLGTAGDGYTF. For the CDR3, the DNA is TGCGCCAGCAGCTTGGGGACGGCCGGGGATGGCTACACCTTC.

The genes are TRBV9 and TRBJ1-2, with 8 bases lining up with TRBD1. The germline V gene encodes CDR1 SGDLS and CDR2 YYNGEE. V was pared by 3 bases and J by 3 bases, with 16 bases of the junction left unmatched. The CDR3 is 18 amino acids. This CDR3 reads CASSAPGPGTGTYYGYTF. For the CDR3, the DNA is TGTGCCAGCAGCGCCCCGGGTCCCGGGACAGGAACTTACTATGGCTACACCTTC.

CDR3 residues: CASSYSSGAPRGYTF. The CDR3 nucleotides are TGTGCCAGCAGTTACTCTTCCGGTGCCCCGCGTGGCTACACCTTC. The chain uses TRBV6-5 and TRBJ1-2, with unresolved D. Trimming shortened V by 0 bases and J by 7 bases, and 15 bases separated the two germline ends. CDR1 and CDR2 from the germline V gene are MNHEY and SVGAGI. The CDR3 contains 15 residues.

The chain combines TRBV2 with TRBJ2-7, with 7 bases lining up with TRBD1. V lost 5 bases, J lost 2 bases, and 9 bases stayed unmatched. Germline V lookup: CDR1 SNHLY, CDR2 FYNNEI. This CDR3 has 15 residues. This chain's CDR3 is CASSRDKGQTYEQYF. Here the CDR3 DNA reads TGTGCCAGCAGTCGCGATAAGGGACAGACCTACGAGCAGTACTTC.

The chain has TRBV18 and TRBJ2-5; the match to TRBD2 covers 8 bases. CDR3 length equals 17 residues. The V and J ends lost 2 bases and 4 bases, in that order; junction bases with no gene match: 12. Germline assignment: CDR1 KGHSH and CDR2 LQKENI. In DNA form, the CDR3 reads TGTGCCAGCTCACCAATCAGCGGGGGACCAAGCGGAGAGACCCAGTACTTC. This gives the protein CASSPISGGPSGETQYF.

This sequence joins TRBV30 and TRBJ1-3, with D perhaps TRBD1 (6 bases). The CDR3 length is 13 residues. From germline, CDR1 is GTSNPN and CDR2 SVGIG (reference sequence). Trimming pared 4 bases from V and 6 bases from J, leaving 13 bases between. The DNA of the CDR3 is TGTGCCTGGAACACAGGGTATGAAAACACCATATATTTT. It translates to CAWNTGYENTIYF. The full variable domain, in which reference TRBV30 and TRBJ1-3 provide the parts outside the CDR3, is SQTIHQWPATLVQPVGSPLSLECTVEGTSNPNLYWYRQAAGRGLQLLFYSVGIGQISSEVPQNLSASRPQDRQFILSSKKLLLSDSGFYLCAWNTGYENTIYFGEGSWLTVV.

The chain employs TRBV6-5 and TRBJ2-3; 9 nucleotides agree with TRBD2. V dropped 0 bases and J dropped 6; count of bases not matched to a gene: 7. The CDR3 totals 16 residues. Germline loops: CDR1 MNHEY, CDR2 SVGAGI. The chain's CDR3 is CASSYSAGGRLDTQYF. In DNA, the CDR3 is TGTGCCAGCAGTTACTCGGCGGGGGGGCGGTTGGATACGCAGTATTTT.

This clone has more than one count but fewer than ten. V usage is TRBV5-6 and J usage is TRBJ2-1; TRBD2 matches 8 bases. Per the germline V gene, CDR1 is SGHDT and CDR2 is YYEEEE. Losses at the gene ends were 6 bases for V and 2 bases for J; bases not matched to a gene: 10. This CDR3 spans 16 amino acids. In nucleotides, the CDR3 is TGTGCCAGCACCCCCGATCGGGGGGGCGCCTACAATGAGCAGTTCTTC. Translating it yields CASTPDRGGAYNEQFF.

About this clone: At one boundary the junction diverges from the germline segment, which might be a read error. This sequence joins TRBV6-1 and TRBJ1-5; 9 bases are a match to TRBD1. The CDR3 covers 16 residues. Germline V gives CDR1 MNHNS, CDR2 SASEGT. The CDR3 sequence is CASREGTGCRNQPQHF. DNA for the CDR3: TGTGCCAGCAGAGAAGGGACAGGGTGCCGCAATCAGCCCCAGCATTTT.

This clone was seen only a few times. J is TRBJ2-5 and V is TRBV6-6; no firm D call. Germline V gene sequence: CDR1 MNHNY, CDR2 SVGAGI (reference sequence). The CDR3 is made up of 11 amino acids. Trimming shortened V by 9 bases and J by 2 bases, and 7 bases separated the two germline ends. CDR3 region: CASIEQETQYF. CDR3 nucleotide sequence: TGTGCCAGTATAGAGCAAGAGACCCAGTACTTC.

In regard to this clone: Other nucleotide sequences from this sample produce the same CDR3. The CDR3 bases are TGTGCCAGCTCACCAACTGGACAGGGTATGAACACTGAAGCTTTCTTT. Translated: CASSPTGQGMNTEAFF. The J gene is TRBJ1-1, the V gene TRBV18, with 8 nucleotides matching TRBD1. The CDR3 length is 16 residues. Germline loops: CDR1 KGHSH, CDR2 LQKENI. Trimming took 2 bases from V and 0 from J; bases not matched to a gene: 5.

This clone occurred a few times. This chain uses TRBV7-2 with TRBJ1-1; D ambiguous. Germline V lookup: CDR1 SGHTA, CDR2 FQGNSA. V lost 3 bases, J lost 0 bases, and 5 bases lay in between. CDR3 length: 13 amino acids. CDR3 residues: CASSLSLNTEAFF. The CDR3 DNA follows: TGTGCCAGCAGCTTGAGTCTGAACACTGAAGCTTTCTTT.

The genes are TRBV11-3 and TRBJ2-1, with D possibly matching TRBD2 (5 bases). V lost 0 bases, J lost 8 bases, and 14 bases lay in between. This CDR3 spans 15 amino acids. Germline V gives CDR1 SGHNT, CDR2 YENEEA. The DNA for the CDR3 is TGTGCCAGCAGCTTAGAGAGTTCGGGGTTGGATGAGCAGTTCTTC. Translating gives CASSLESSGLDEQFF.

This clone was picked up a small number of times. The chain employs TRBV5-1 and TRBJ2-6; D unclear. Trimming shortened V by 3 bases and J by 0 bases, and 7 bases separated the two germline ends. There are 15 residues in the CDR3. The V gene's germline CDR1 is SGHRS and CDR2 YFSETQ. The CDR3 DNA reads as TGCGCCAGCAGCTATACGGGCTCTGGGGCCAACGTCCTGACTTTC. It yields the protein CASSYTGSGANVLTF.

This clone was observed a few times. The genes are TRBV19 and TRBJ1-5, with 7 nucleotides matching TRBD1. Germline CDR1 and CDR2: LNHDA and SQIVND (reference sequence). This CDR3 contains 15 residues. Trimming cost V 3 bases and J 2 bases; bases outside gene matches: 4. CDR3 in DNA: TGTGCCAGTAGTATGAGAGGGGGCGGCAATCAGCCCCAGCATTTT. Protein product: CASSMRGGGNQPQHF.

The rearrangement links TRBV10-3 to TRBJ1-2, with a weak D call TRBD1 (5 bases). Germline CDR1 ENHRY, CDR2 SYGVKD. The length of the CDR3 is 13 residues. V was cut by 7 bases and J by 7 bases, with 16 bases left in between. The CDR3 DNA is TGTGCCATCAAAAGGGAGGGGTTCGCTGGCTACACCTTC. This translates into CAIKREGFAGYTF.

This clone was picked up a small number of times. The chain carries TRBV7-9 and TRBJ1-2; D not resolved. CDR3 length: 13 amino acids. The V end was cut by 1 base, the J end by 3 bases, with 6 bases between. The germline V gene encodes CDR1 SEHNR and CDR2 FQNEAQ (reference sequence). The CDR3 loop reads CASSLVADYGYTF. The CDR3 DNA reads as TGTGCCAGCAGCTTAGTGGCAGACTATGGCTACACCTTC.

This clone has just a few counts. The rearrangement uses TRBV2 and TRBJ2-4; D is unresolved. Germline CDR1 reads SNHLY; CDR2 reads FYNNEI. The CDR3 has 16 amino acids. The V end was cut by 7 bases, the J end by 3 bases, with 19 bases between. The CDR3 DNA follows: TGTGCCAGCAACCCCCGTTCTTTCGGTGACAAAAACATTCAGTACTTC. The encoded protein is CASNPRSFGDKNIQYF.

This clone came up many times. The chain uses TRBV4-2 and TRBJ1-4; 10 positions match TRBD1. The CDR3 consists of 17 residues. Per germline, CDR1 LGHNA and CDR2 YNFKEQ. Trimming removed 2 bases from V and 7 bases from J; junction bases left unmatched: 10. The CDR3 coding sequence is TGTGCCAGCAGCCAAACCGGGACAGGGGCCAGTAGTGAAAAACTGTTTTTT. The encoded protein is CASSQTGTGASSEKLFF.

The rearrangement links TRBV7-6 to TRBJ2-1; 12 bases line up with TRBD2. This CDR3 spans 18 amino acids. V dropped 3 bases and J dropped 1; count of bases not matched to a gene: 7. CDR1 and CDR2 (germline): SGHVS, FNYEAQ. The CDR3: CASSFARLAGGSYNEQFF. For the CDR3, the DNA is TGTGCCAGCAGCTTTGCCCGCCTAGCGGGGGGGTCCTACAATGAGCAGTTCTTC.

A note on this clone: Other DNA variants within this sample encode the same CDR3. Here the CDR3 reads CASSWGVGDSGANVLTF. The CDR3, as DNA: TGCGCCAGCAGCTGGGGGGTAGGTGACTCTGGGGCCAACGTCCTGACTTTC. The V call is TRBV5-1, the J call TRBJ2-6, with D possibly matching TRBD2 (6 bases). From germline, CDR1 is SGHRS and CDR2 YFSETQ. Trimming shortened V by 3 bases and J by 0 bases, and 13 bases separated the two germline ends. CDR3 length: 17 amino acids.

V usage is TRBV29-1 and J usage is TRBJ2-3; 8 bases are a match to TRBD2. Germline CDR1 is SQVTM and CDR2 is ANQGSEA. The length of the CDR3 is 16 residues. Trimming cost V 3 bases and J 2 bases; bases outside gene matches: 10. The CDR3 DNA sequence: TGCAGCGTTGAGGGAGGAGCGGGGGATCTCACAGATACGCAGTATTTT. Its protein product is CSVEGGAGDLTDTQYF.

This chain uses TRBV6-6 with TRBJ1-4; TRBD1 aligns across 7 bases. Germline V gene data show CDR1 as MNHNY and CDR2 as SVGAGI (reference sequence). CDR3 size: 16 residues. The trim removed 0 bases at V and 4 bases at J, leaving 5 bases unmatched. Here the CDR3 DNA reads TGTGCCAGCAGTTACTCGTGGGCAGGGGGTAATGAAAAACTGTTTTTT. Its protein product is CASSYSWAGGNEKLFF.

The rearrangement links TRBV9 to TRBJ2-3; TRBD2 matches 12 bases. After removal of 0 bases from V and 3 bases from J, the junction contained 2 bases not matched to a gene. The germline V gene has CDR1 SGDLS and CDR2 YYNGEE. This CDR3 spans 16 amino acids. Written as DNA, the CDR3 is TGTGCCAGCAGCGTAGGACTAGCGGGGGTAACAGATACGCAGTATTTT. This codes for CASSVGLAGVTDTQYF. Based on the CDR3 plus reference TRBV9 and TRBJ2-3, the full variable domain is DSGVTQTPKHLITATGQRVTLRCSPRSGDLSVYWYQQSLDQGLQFLIQYYNGEERAKGNILERFSAQQFPDLHSELNLSSLELGDSALYFCASSVGLAGVTDTQYFGPGTRLTVL.

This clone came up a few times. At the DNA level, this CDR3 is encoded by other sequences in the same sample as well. This CDR3 is CASSFRDTQYF. The DNA of the CDR3 is TGTGCCAGCAGCTTCCGAGATACGCAGTATTTT. The rearrangement links TRBV5-4 to TRBJ2-3; D not certain. The V gene lost 2 bases and the J gene lost 5 bases, with 3 bases spanning the gap. The length of the CDR3 is 11 residues. The germline V gene has CDR1 SGHNT and CDR2 YYREEE (reference sequence).

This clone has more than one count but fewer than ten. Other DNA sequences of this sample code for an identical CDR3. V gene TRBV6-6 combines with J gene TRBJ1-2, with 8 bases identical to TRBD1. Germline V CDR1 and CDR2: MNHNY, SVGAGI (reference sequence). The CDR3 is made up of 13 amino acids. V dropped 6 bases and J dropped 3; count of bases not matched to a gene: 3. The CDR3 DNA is TGTGCCAGCAGAGGGGGACAGGACTATGGCTACACCTTC. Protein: CASRGGQDYGYTF.

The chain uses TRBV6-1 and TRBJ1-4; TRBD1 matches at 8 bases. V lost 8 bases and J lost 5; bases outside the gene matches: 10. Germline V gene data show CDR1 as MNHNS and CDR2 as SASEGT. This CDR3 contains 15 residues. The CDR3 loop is CASEPYRGKNEKLFF. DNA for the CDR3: TGTGCCAGCGAGCCCTACAGGGGGAAGAATGAAAAACTGTTTTTT.

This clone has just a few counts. The CDR3 loop reads CASSVGSSGGGTDTQYF. The CDR3 DNA follows: TGTGCCAGCAGCGTAGGCTCTAGCGGGGGGGGCACAGATACGCAGTATTTT. The chain employs TRBV9 and TRBJ2-3; 12 bases agree with TRBD2. J gave up 1 base and V 0 bases, and 3 bases lay outside the gene matches. CDR3 size: 17 residues. CDR1 SGDLS and CDR2 YYNGEE come from the germline V gene.

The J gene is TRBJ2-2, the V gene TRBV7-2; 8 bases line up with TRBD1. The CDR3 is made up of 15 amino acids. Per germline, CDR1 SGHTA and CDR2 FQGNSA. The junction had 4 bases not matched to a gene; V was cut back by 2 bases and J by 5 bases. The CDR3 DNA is TGTGCCAGCAGCTTAAGGACAGGGATGACCGGGGAGCTGTTTTTT. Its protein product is CASSLRTGMTGELFF.